The 20 T cell receptor beta chains presented below share a single source sample, sequenced in a study of blood T cell repertoires in COVID-19. TCRdb's table, derived via immunoSEQ multiplex PCR, lists solely in-frame clones and lacks some. Of 240,000 or so clones listed, about 70% are singletons. Input material: peripheral blood. The receptors shown here come from a woman of 80 years or more with acute or convalescent COVID-19.

This clone was counted only a few times. This sequence joins TRBV27 and TRBJ1-5; 10 nucleotides agree with TRBD1. Germline CDR1 and CDR2: MNHEY and SMNVEV (reference sequence). With V trimmed by 6 bases and J by 1 base, 3 bases remained unmatched. This CDR3 is 15 amino acids long. CDR3 sequence (DNA): TGTGCCAGCAGACGGACAGGGGGAAGCAATCAGCCCCAGCATTTT. It encodes CASRRTGGSNQPQHF.

The V call is TRBV28, the J call TRBJ2-3, with 12 bases lining up with TRBD1. V was pared by 5 bases and J by 1 base, with 7 bases of the junction left unmatched. The CDR3 totals 17 residues. Germline CDR1 and CDR2: MDHEN and SYDVKM. Written as DNA, the CDR3 is TGTGCCAGCAGTGGGGACAGGGGGCTTTTGGGCACAGATACGCAGTATTTT. Its protein is CASSGDRGLLGTDTQYF.

The chain employs TRBV19 and TRBJ2-1; TRBD2 matches 8 bases. This CDR3 region has 16 residues. V shed 5 bases, J shed 1 base, and the junction held 7 bases outside the gene matches. Germline CDR1 LNHDA, CDR2 SQIVND (reference sequence). CDR3 sequence (DNA): TGTGCCAGTAGTCAAACCGGGACTAGTTCCTACAATGAGCAGTTCTTC. Translated, it gives CASSQTGTSSYNEQFF. The full variable domain, rest sourced from reference TRBV19 and TRBJ2-1, is DGGITQSPKYLFRKEGQNVTLSCEQNLNHDAMYWYRQDPGQGLRLIYYSQIVNDFQKGDIAEGYSVSREKKESFPLTVTSAQKNPTAFYLCASSQTGTSSYNEQFFGPGTRLTVL.

This clone was observed a single time. The chain uses TRBV9 and TRBJ1-1; TRBD1 matches 10 bases. The germline V gene has CDR1 SGDLS and CDR2 YYNGEE. The CDR3 runs 15 residues. The V gene end was trimmed by 3 bases and the J gene end by 1 base; junction bases not matched to a gene: 3. The CDR3 spells CASSGQGARNTEAFF. CDR3 bases: TGTGCCAGCAGCGGACAGGGGGCGAGGAACACTGAAGCTTTCTTT. The full variable domain, its missing parts supplied by reference TRBV9 and TRBJ1-1, is DSGVTQTPKHLITATGQRVTLRCSPRSGDLSVYWYQQSLDQGLQFLIQYYNGEERAKGNILERFSAQQFPDLHSELNLSSLELGDSALYFCASSGQGARNTEAFFGQGTRLTVV.

V and J are TRBV4-2 and TRBJ2-3, with 13 bases that match TRBD2. There are 15 residues in the CDR3. The ends lost 5 bases at V and 5 bases at J; junction bases unmatched: 4. Per germline, CDR1 LGHNA and CDR2 YNFKEQ. The CDR3, as DNA: TGTGCCAGCAGCAGCCGGACTAGCGGGAGAGATACGCAGTATTTT. Translation: CASSSRTSGRDTQYF.

This clone has just a few counts. This chain links TRBV6-5 with TRBJ1-4; D unclear. V lost 0 bases to trimming and J lost 4 bases, with 12 bases between them. The CDR3 extends over 16 amino acids. Germline assignment: CDR1 MNHEY and CDR2 SVGAGI. The CDR3 DNA sequence: TGTGCCAGCAGTTACTCGGGCAGAATTGATAATGAAAAACTGTTTTTT. Translation gives CASSYSGRIDNEKLFF.

J is TRBJ1-3 and V is TRBV5-1; perhaps TRBD1 as D (6 bases). The germline V gene has CDR1 SGHRS and CDR2 YFSETQ. Deletions cut 6 bases from V and 4 bases from J, with 20 bases between. This CDR3 spans 16 amino acids. CDR3 sequence reads: CASTLWGLQRGNTIYF. In DNA, the CDR3 is TGCGCCAGCACCCTTTGGGGGCTTCAAAGAGGAAACACCATATATTTT.

This clone was found a few times. The chain is built from TRBV5-1 and TRBJ2-1, with TRBD2 matching 7 bases. V trimming: 6 bases; J trimming: 3 bases; junction bases outside the gene matches: 6. The CDR3 has 14 amino acids. Germline V gene lookup returns CDR1 SGHRS and CDR2 YFSETQ. The CDR3: CASKWEGGYNEQFF. CDR3 DNA sequence: TGCGCCAGCAAGTGGGAGGGAGGCTACAATGAGCAGTTCTTC.

This clone was counted between two and nine times. J is TRBJ2-1 and V is TRBV10-2; no reliable D call. Deletions cut 6 bases from V and 5 bases from J, with 17 bases between. Per germline, CDR1 WSHSY and CDR2 SAAADI. The CDR3 totals 15 residues. Here the CDR3 reads CASRPHSPDHNEQFF. In DNA form, the CDR3 reads TGCGCCAGCAGACCCCACTCCCCTGATCACAATGAGCAGTTCTTC.

This clone was seen a few times. This rearrangement joins TRBV18 to TRBJ1-1; 7 nucleotides line up with TRBD1. V was pared by 4 bases and J by 1 base, with 3 bases of the junction left unmatched. The CDR3 is 14 residues long. Germline V gene data show CDR1 as KGHSH and CDR2 as LQKENI. Here the CDR3 reads CASSRQGRNTEAFF. The CDR3 coding sequence is TGTGCCAGCTCACGACAGGGAAGGAACACTGAAGCTTTCTTT. Full variable domain (missing parts from reference TRBV18 and TRBJ1-1): NAGVMQNPRHLVRRRGQEARLRCSPMKGHSHVYWYRQLPEEGLKFMVYLQKENIIDESGMPKERFSAEFPKEGPSILRIQQVVRGDSAAYFCASSRQGRNTEAFFGQGTRLTVV.

The chain joins TRBV15 to TRBJ1-1; 7 positions agree with TRBD1. V shed 4 bases, J shed 7 bases, and the junction held 12 bases outside the gene matches. Germline V gives CDR1 LNHNV, CDR2 YYDKDF (reference sequence). This CDR3 is 15 amino acids long. CDR3 amino acids: CATSTEQGPTFEAFF. Here the CDR3 DNA reads TGTGCCACCAGCACCGAACAGGGGCCGACCTTTGAAGCTTTCTTT.

The V gene is TRBV5-4, the J gene TRBJ2-1, with 7 bases aligning to TRBD2. This CDR3 has 15 residues. Looked up from germline, CDR1 is SGHNT and CDR2 is YYREEE (reference sequence). V shed 2 bases, J shed 2 bases, and the junction held 4 bases outside the gene matches. The CDR3, as DNA: TGTGCCAGCAGCTTAGCGGGGACCCCCTACAATGAGCAGTTCTTC. Its protein product is CASSLAGTPYNEQFF.

This clone has just a few counts. The rearrangement uses TRBV2 and TRBJ2-5; tentatively, D is TRBD1 (6 bases). Germline V lookup: CDR1 SNHLY, CDR2 FYNNEI. This CDR3 spans 13 amino acids. The ends were cut back, 6 bases at V and 7 bases at J, with 15 bases in the middle. DNA for the CDR3: TGTGCCAGCAGCGAACAGGGTATTGGGACCCAGTACTTC. Amino acids: CASSEQGIGTQYF.

This clone showed up just once. Other DNA variants within this sample encode the same CDR3. The chain uses TRBV11-2 and TRBJ1-1; a possible D gene is TRBD1 (6 bases). Trimming pared 6 bases from V and 5 bases from J, leaving 10 bases between. The CDR3 spans 12 residues. CDR1 SGHAT and CDR2 FQNNGV come from the germline V gene. In nucleotides, the CDR3 is TGTGCCAGCAGTCTCCAGGGGACTGAAGCTTTCTTT. Its protein product is CASSLQGTEAFF.

The chain combines TRBV18 with TRBJ2-2; possibly TRBD1 for D (5 bases). Trimming stripped 1 base from V and 4 bases from J, with 10 bases between. Germline CDR1 KGHSH, CDR2 LQKENI. The CDR3 runs 15 residues. For the CDR3, the DNA is TGTGCCAGCTCACCACAGGGGCAGGGCACCGGGGAGCTGTTTTTT. Protein product: CASSPQGQGTGELFF.

The CDR3 reads CASSLAPGTGGGSTEAFF. The CDR3 coding sequence is TGCGCCAGCAGCTTGGCTCCGGGGACAGGGGGCGGAAGCACTGAAGCTTTCTTT. The genes are TRBV5-1 and TRBJ1-1, with TRBD1 matching 12 bases. The trim removed 0 bases at V and 4 bases at J, leaving 10 bases unmatched. The CDR3 extends over 18 amino acids. Germline V gives CDR1 SGHRS, CDR2 YFSETQ.

The rearrangement uses TRBV5-1 and TRBJ1-2; D gene ambiguous. Looked up from germline, CDR1 is SGHRS and CDR2 is YFSETQ. The ends were cut back, 3 bases at V and 0 bases at J, with 12 bases in the middle. The CDR3 sequence is 15 residues long. In DNA, the CDR3 is TGCGCCAGCAGCTCTTCGGGGAATACTAACTATGGCTACACCTTC. This codes for CASSSSGNTNYGYTF. Supplemented by reference TRBV5-1 and TRBJ1-2, the full variable domain reads KAGVTQTPRYLIKTRGQQVTLSCSPISGHRSVSWYQQTPGQGLQFLFEYFSETQRNKGNFPGRFSGRQFSNSRSEMNVSTLELGDSALYLCASSSSGNTNYGYTFGSGTRLTVV.

The rearrangement joins TRBV6-6 to TRBJ1-2, with D perhaps matching TRBD1 (5 bases). V was clipped by 6 bases and J by 1 base, with 12 bases between them. This CDR3 has 14 amino acids. CDR1 MNHNY and CDR2 SVGAGI come from the germline V gene (reference sequence). The CDR3 protein is CASSPVGGNYGYTF. The DNA of the CDR3 is TGTGCCAGCAGCCCAGTGGGGGGTAACTATGGCTACACCTTC.

The gene calls are TRBV10-2 and TRBJ2-5; D might be TRBD2 (5 bases). Germline V CDR1 and CDR2: WSHSY, SAAADI. V dropped 7 bases and J dropped 3 bases, with 6 bases sitting between them. The CDR3 is made up of 11 amino acids. The CDR3 DNA sequence: TGCGCCAGCACGGGGAAAGAGACCCAGTACTTC. It translates to CASTGKETQYF.

V is TRBV2 and J is TRBJ2-6; D perhaps matches TRBD1 (6 bases). From germline, CDR1 is SNHLY and CDR2 FYNNEI. V was shortened by 6 bases and J by 0 bases, with 15 bases between the two germline ends. This CDR3 region has 17 residues. The CDR3 DNA reads TGTGCCAGCAGGGGAGACAGGCCACGCTCTGGGGCCAACGTCCTGACTTTC. It encodes CASRGDRPRSGANVLTF.